Listed below are T cell receptor beta chains from one sample, sequenced in a study of blood T cell repertoires in COVID-19. TCRdb's table, derived via immunoSEQ multiplex PCR, lists solely in-frame clones and lacks some. The sample shows a few hundred thousand clones, 84% of them seen only once. The sequenced sample was PBMCs or T cells enriched from blood (not recorded which). The receptors here all came from a man aged 45-65 years who had recovered from COVID-19. Each CDR3 is given with its conserved first and last residue. Fields, in order: J gene, clone size, V gene, CDR3 length, D gene, CDR3 protein, CDR3 DNA. D genes are given only for firm matches. Some rows mark clone size as missing; the rest say once, few, many or name a class of expanded clone.

j_call: TRBJ1-4; clone_size: few; v_call: TRBV2; cdr3_length: 16; d_call: .; cdr3_aa: CASSRRRGATNEKLFF; cdr3_nt: TGTGCCAGCAGTCGCCGACGGGGAGCAACTAATGAAAAACTGTTTTTT
j_call: TRBJ1-2; clone_size: .; v_call: TRBV11-2; cdr3_length: 12; d_call: .; cdr3_aa: CASSLINDGYTF; cdr3_nt: TGTGCCAGCAGCTTAATTAATGATGGCTACACCTTC
j_call: TRBJ2-1; clone_size: .; v_call: TRBV12-5; cdr3_length: 18; d_call: TRBD2; cdr3_aa: CASGLSSGRAWGGNEQFF; cdr3_nt: TGTGCTAGTGGTTTGTCCAGCGGGAGGGCCTGGGGGGGGAATGAGCAGTTCTTC
j_call: TRBJ2-3; clone_size: .; v_call: TRBV28; cdr3_length: 12; d_call: .; cdr3_aa: CASSLFSDTQYF; cdr3_nt: TGTGCCAGCAGTTTATTCTCAGATACGCAGTATTTT
j_call: TRBJ1-5; clone_size: .; v_call: TRBV28; cdr3_length: 15; d_call: .; cdr3_aa: CASSLDYRDRQPQHF; cdr3_nt: TGTGCCAGCAGTTTAGATTACAGGGATCGGCAGCCCCAGCATTTT
j_call: TRBJ2-7; clone_size: .; v_call: TRBV27; cdr3_length: 16; d_call: TRBD2; cdr3_aa: CASSPLGSGVIYEQYF; cdr3_nt: TGTGCCAGCAGTCCCCTCGGTAGCGGGGTCATTTACGAGCAGTACTTC
j_call: TRBJ1-1; clone_size: .; v_call: TRBV6-5; cdr3_length: 14; d_call: TRBD1; cdr3_aa: CASSRQGGSTEAFF; cdr3_nt: TGTGCCAGCAGTAGACAGGGGGGGAGCACTGAAGCTTTCTTT
j_call: TRBJ2-3; clone_size: .; v_call: TRBV5-4; cdr3_length: 17; d_call: TRBD2; cdr3_aa: CASSSGTSGRNTDTQYF; cdr3_nt: TGTGCCAGCAGCTCCGGGACTAGCGGGAGGAACACAGATACGCAGTATTTT
j_call: TRBJ1-6; clone_size: .; v_call: TRBV5-4; cdr3_length: 13; d_call: .; cdr3_aa: CASKDAGLSPLHF; cdr3_nt: TGTGCCAGCAAGGACGCGGGGCTTTCACCCCTCCACTTT
j_call: TRBJ1-1; clone_size: once; v_call: TRBV15; cdr3_length: 15; d_call: .; cdr3_aa: CATSRAPGTLHTAFF; cdr3_nt: TGTGCCACCAGCAGGGCCCCCGGGACACTCCATACAGCTTTCTTT
j_call: TRBJ2-7; clone_size: .; v_call: TRBV10-3; cdr3_length: 13; d_call: .; cdr3_aa: CAISEGIGGEQYF; cdr3_nt: TGTGCCATCAGTGAGGGTATCGGGGGAGAGCAGTACTTC
j_call: TRBJ2-2; clone_size: .; v_call: TRBV12-3/TRBV12-4; cdr3_length: 11; d_call: .; cdr3_aa: CASRLTGELFF; cdr3_nt: TGTGCCAGCAGGCTAACCGGGGAGCTGTTTTTT
j_call: TRBJ1-1; clone_size: .; v_call: TRBV18; cdr3_length: 11; d_call: .; cdr3_aa: CASLGSTEAFF; cdr3_nt: TGTGCCAGCTTGGGGAGCACTGAAGCTTTCTTT
j_call: TRBJ2-3; clone_size: .; v_call: TRBV29-1; cdr3_length: 14; d_call: TRBD1; cdr3_aa: CSVSGTGLTDTQYF; cdr3_nt: TGCAGCGTGTCCGGGACAGGGTTGACAGATACGCAGTATTTT
j_call: TRBJ1-1; clone_size: .; v_call: TRBV5-1; cdr3_length: 15; d_call: TRBD1; cdr3_aa: CASSHLTGANTEAFF; cdr3_nt: TGCGCCAGCAGCCACCTGACAGGGGCGAACACTGAAGCTTTCTTT
j_call: TRBJ2-3; clone_size: .; v_call: TRBV29-1; cdr3_length: 15; d_call: .; cdr3_aa: CSAEEGYLSTDTQYF; cdr3_nt: TGCAGCGCTGAAGAGGGCTACCTTAGCACAGATACGCAGTATTTT
j_call: TRBJ2-7; clone_size: .; v_call: TRBV7-2; cdr3_length: 14; d_call: TRBD2; cdr3_aa: CASSLGGGSHEQYF; cdr3_nt: TGTGCCAGCAGCTTAGGCGGGGGAAGCCACGAGCAGTACTTC
j_call: TRBJ2-7; clone_size: .; v_call: TRBV18; cdr3_length: 17; d_call: TRBD1; cdr3_aa: CASSAGTGGASSYEQYF; cdr3_nt: TGTGCCAGCTCAGCCGGGACAGGGGGTGCATCGAGCTACGAGCAGTACTTC
j_call: TRBJ1-1; clone_size: .; v_call: TRBV3-1/TRBV3-2; cdr3_length: 14; d_call: .; cdr3_aa: CASSQGGRNTEAFF; cdr3_nt: TGTGCCAGCAGCCAAGGAGGCAGGAACACTGAAGCTTTCTTT
j_call: TRBJ1-2; clone_size: .; v_call: TRBV9; cdr3_length: 16; d_call: .; cdr3_aa: CASNKDHRDSLVGYTF; cdr3_nt: TGTGCCAGCAACAAAGACCACAGGGATTCGTTGGTTGGCTACACCTTC
j_call: TRBJ2-7; clone_size: once; v_call: TRBV9; cdr3_length: 15; d_call: .; cdr3_aa: CASSVAAAEVYEQYF; cdr3_nt: TGTGCCAGCAGCGTAGCCGCTGCGGAAGTTTACGAGCAGTACTTC